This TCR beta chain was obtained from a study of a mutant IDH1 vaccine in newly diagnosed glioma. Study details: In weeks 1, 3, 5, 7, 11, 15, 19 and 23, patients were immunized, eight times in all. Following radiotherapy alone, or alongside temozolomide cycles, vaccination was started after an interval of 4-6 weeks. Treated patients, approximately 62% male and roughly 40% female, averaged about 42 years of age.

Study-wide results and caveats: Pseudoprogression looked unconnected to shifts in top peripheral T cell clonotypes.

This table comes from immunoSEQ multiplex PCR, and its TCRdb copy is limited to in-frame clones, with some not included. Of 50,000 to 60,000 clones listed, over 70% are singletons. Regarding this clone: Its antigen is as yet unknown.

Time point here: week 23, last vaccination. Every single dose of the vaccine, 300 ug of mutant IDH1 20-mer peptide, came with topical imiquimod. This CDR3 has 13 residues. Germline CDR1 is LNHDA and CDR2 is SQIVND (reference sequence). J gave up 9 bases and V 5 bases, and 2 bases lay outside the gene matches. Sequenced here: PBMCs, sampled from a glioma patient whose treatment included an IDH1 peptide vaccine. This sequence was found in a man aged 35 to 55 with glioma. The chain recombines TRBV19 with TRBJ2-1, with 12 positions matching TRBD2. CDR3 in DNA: TGTGCCAGTAGTCGGGGACTAGCGGGTGAGCAGTTCTTC. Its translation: CASSRGLAGEQFF.